One and the same sample provided the 26 T cell receptor beta chains below, sequenced in a study of cytomegalovirus exposure and HLA in healthy donors. TCRdb's copy holds only in-frame clones and misses some; the assay was immunoSEQ multiplex PCR. This sample has 150,000 to 200,000 clones, with approximately 85% found just once. The sequencing sample was made of PBMCs. The receptors come from a woman in her late teens or twenties in good health and CMV-seronegative.

For the CDR3, the DNA is TGTGCCAGCAGCGTAGGAGGGGGGACAGGGCGCAATGAGCAGTTCTTC. Translated: CASSVGGGTGRNEQFF. The rearrangement joins TRBV9 to TRBJ2-1; 9 nucleotides agree with TRBD1. Looked up from germline, CDR1 is SGDLS and CDR2 is YYNGEE. The CDR3 length is 16 residues. Losses at the gene ends were 0 bases for V and 6 bases for J; bases not matched to a gene: 7.

The CDR3 sequence: CASSKTGEETQYF. The CDR3 DNA is TGTGCCAGCAGTAAGACAGGTGAAGAGACCCAGTACTTC. The V gene is TRBV6-4, the J gene TRBJ2-5; the D gene is possibly TRBD1 (6 bases). Trimming took off 5 bases at V and 3 bases at J, with 10 bases between the two ends. The CDR3 runs to 13 residues. CDR1 MRHNA and CDR2 SNTAGT come from the germline V gene.

The chain couples TRBV20-1 to TRBJ2-5; possibly TRBD1 for D (5 bases). Deletions cut 2 bases from V and 8 bases from J, with 9 bases between. This CDR3 has 11 residues. CDR1 is DFQATT and CDR2 is SNEGSKA in the germline V gene (reference sequence). Here the CDR3 DNA reads TGCAGTGCTAGATGGACAACCACCCAGTACTTC. This encodes CSARWTTTQYF.

The genes are TRBV19 and TRBJ2-5; 10 bases align to TRBD1. CDR3 length: 13 residues. The V gene end was trimmed by 8 bases and the J gene end by 4 bases; junction bases not matched to a gene: 4. CDR1 LNHDA and CDR2 SQIVND come from the germline V gene (reference sequence). The CDR3 region has the DNA TGTGCCAGTGACAGGGGGCGCGGAGAGACCCAGTACTTC. It is translated as CASDRGRGETQYF.

The chain links TRBV25-1 to TRBJ1-2; 7 bases line up with TRBD1. CDR1 and CDR2 (germline): MGHDK, SYGVNS. After removal of 7 bases from V and 5 bases from J, the junction contained 7 bases not matched to a gene. The CDR3 extends over 13 amino acids. CDR3 DNA: TGTGCCAGCACGCCGGGACAGTTGTATGGCTACACCTTC. It encodes CASTPGQLYGYTF.

V gene TRBV15 combines with J gene TRBJ2-5; 11 bases line up with TRBD2. J was trimmed by 1 base and V by 3 bases; bases with no gene match: 7. The CDR3 is 17 residues long. Germline CDR1 reads LNHNV; CDR2 reads YYDKDF (reference sequence). The CDR3 nucleotides are TGTGCCACCAGCAGTTCTCCCGGGACTAGCGGCCAAGAGACCCAGTACTTC. This translates into CATSSSPGTSGQETQYF. Filled out from reference TRBV15 and TRBJ2-5, the complete variable domain reads DAMVIQNPRYQVTQFGKPVTLSCSQTLNHNVMYWYQQKSSQAPKLLFHYYDKDFNNEADTPDNFQSRRPNTSFCFLDIRSPGLGDTAMYLCATSSSPGTSGQETQYFGPGTRLLVL.

In this sample, this clone turned up once. The V gene is TRBV11-3, the J gene TRBJ2-2, with 8 positions matching TRBD1. Germline loops: CDR1 SGHNT, CDR2 YENEEA. V shed 4 bases, J shed 0 bases, and the junction held 7 bases outside the gene matches. The CDR3 is 17 amino acids. DNA of the CDR3: TGTGCCAGCAGCTCGCGATCAGGGGGCGCGAACACCGGGGAGCTGTTTTTT. This encodes CASSSRSGGANTGELFF.

The rearrangement links TRBV7-2 to TRBJ2-1, with D perhaps matching TRBD2 (6 bases). Germline-derived CDR1 and CDR2 are SGHTA and FQGNSA. The CDR3 spans 14 residues. Trimming pared 2 bases from V and 9 bases from J, leaving 14 bases between. Here the CDR3 DNA reads TGTGCCAGCAGCTTAAAACCGGGAGAGGGTGAGCAGTTCTTC. This sequence encodes CASSLKPGEGEQFF.

This sequence joins TRBV5-1 and TRBJ1-5, with TRBD1 matching 7 bases. J was trimmed by 1 base and V by 0 bases; bases with no gene match: 1. The germline V gene encodes CDR1 SGHRS and CDR2 YFSETQ. The CDR3 length is 15 residues. The CDR3 nucleotides are TGCGCCAGCAGCTTGGGACAGGGCAGCAATCAGCCCCAGCATTTT. Its translation is CASSLGQGSNQPQHF.

This clone was observed once. V and J are TRBV5-1 and TRBJ2-7; a weak D match, TRBD1 (6 bases). In germline, CDR1 is SGHRS, CDR2 YFSETQ. The CDR3 length is 16 residues. V gave up 4 bases and J gave up 0 bases, with 17 bases separating them. The CDR3 coding sequence is TGCGCCAGCAGCGTGAGTCCAGGGGTTCGCTCCTACGAGCAGTACTTC. It is translated as CASSVSPGVRSYEQYF.

The chain joins TRBV18 to TRBJ1-6, with 8 nucleotides matching TRBD1. The V segment lost 3 bases and the J segment 7 bases; nucleotides outside the gene matches: 5. The CDR3 extends over 15 amino acids. Germline V lookup: CDR1 KGHSH, CDR2 LQKENI. CDR3 DNA: TGTGCCAGCTCACCTCCCGGGACAGGAAATTCACCCCTCCACTTT. This sequence encodes CASSPPGTGNSPLHF.

This clone was seen only a few times. V and J are TRBV6-6 and TRBJ1-2, with D hard to call. The CDR3 has 12 amino acids. CDR1 and CDR2 (germline): MNHNY, SVGAGI (reference sequence). V lost 6 bases, J lost 3 bases, and 8 bases lay in between. This CDR3 reads CASRLEHYGYTF. The CDR3 DNA is TGTGCCAGCAGACTAGAGCACTATGGCTACACCTTC.

The rearrangement links TRBV13 to TRBJ1-1, with D possibly being TRBD1 (6 bases). The germline V and J ends were trimmed by 3 bases and 3 bases, with 11 bases remaining between them. The CDR3 is made up of 14 amino acids. Germline values: CDR1 PRHDT, CDR2 FYEKMQ (reference sequence). The CDR3 loop reads CASSFTGKYTEAFF. The DNA for the CDR3 is TGTGCCAGCAGCTTCACAGGGAAGTACACTGAAGCTTTCTTT.

The chain couples TRBV5-1 to TRBJ2-5, with 10 bases identical to TRBD1. Germline V gives CDR1 SGHRS, CDR2 YFSETQ. This CDR3 has 13 residues. V lost 7 bases, J lost 5 bases, and 5 bases stayed unmatched. CDR3 region: CASLRQGAETQYF. The CDR3 coding sequence is TGCGCCAGCTTGAGACAGGGGGCTGAGACCCAGTACTTC.

This rearrangement joins TRBV27 to TRBJ1-5; D possibly corresponds to TRBD1 (5 bases). This CDR3 spans 15 amino acids. Trimming took off 2 bases at V and 5 bases at J, with 13 bases between the two ends. CDR1 is MNHEY, CDR2 SMNVEV, per germline (reference sequence). The CDR3 region has the DNA TGTGCCAGCAGTTTAAGGTTAGGGGTCCATCAGCCCCAGCATTTT. It yields the protein CASSLRLGVHQPQHF.

The rearrangement joins TRBV7-2 to TRBJ2-1, with D maybe TRBD2 (5 bases). The CDR3 runs 15 residues. CDR1 SGHTA and CDR2 FQGNSA come from the germline V gene. The V gene lost 1 base and the J gene lost 2 bases, with 9 bases spanning the gap. The CDR3 sequence is CASSLGSSPYNEQFF. The CDR3 nucleotides are TGTGCCAGCAGCTTAGGATCTAGCCCCTACAATGAGCAGTTCTTC. Variable domain in full (rest from reference TRBV7-2 and TRBJ2-1): GAGVSQSPSNKVTEKGKDVELRCDPISGHTALYWYRQSLGQGLEFLIYFQGNSAPDKSGLPSDRFSAERTGGSVSTLTIQRTQQEDSAVYLCASSLGSSPYNEQFFGPGTRLTVL.

The chain couples TRBV30 to TRBJ2-1; TRBD2 agrees at 14 bases. V was clipped by 0 bases and J by 8 bases; unmatched bases: 12. This CDR3 spans 18 amino acids. The germline CDR1 and CDR2 sequences are GTSNPN and SVGIG (reference sequence). The chain's CDR3 is CAWSVGLTSGRDRDEQFF. The CDR3 nucleotides read TGTGCCTGGAGTGTAGGGCTGACTAGCGGGAGGGATAGGGATGAGCAGTTCTTC.

The chain uses TRBV5-4 and TRBJ1-1, with 9 bases fitting TRBD1. The CDR3 sequence is 14 residues long. Germline CDR1 reads SGHNT; CDR2 reads YYREEE (reference sequence). Unmatched junction bases numbered 4, after V lost 3 bases and J lost 4 bases. The DNA for the CDR3 is TGTGCCAGCAGCTCACAGGGGGCGCCCACTGAAGCTTTCTTT. This codes for CASSSQGAPTEAFF.

The rearrangement joins TRBV6-5 to TRBJ1-4; weak D call: TRBD1 (5 bases). Trimming stripped 3 bases from V and 8 bases from J, with 10 bases between. Germline assignment: CDR1 MNHEY and CDR2 SVGAGI. This CDR3 has 13 amino acids. The CDR3 nucleotides are TGTGCCAGCAGTTATTCAGGGAGGGAAAAACTGTTTTTT. It encodes CASSYSGREKLFF.

Here the CDR3 reads CSVQGTSGGAPYNEQFF. DNA for the CDR3: TGCAGCGTACAGGGGACTAGCGGGGGGGCCCCCTACAATGAGCAGTTCTTC. This chain connects TRBV29-1 to TRBJ2-1; 16 bases align to TRBD2. J gave up 2 bases and V 6 bases, and 7 bases lay outside the gene matches. Germline-derived CDR1 and CDR2 are SQVTM and ANQGSEA. The CDR3 contains 17 residues.

This chain joins TRBV18 and TRBJ1-5, with D tentatively TRBD1 (5 bases). CDR1 and CDR2 from the germline V gene are KGHSH and LQKENI. V was cut by 0 bases and J by 7 bases, with 13 bases left in between. The CDR3 is 15 amino acids. CDR3 nucleotide sequence: TGTGCCAGCTCACCACCCAAGGCGGGGCTCCAGCCCCAGCATTTT. Amino acids: CASSPPKAGLQPQHF. The entire variable domain, with the rest obtained from reference TRBV18 and TRBJ1-5, is as follows: NAGVMQNPRHLVRRRGQEARLRCSPMKGHSHVYWYRQLPEEGLKFMVYLQKENIIDESGMPKERFSAEFPKEGPSILRIQQVVRGDSAAYFCASSPPKAGLQPQHFGDGTRLSIL.

The chain is built from TRBV7-7 and TRBJ2-3; perhaps TRBD2 as D (6 bases). V was pared by 5 bases and J by 4 bases, with 25 bases between. There are 18 residues in the CDR3. Germline assignment: CDR1 SSHAT and CDR2 FNYEAQ (reference sequence). The CDR3 region has the DNA TGTGCCAGCAGCCCCTCGGAGGGTTCGTATTATTTTGCAGATACGCAGTATTTT. Its protein is CASSPSEGSYYFADTQYF. Complete variable domain (other parts from reference TRBV7-7 and TRBJ2-3): GAGVSQSPRYKVTKRGQDVTLRCDPISSHATLYWYQQALGQGPEFLTYFNYEAQPDKSGLPSDRFSAERPEGSISTLTIQRTEQRDSAMYRCASSPSEGSYYFADTQYFGPGTRLTVL.

This chain links TRBV6-5 with TRBJ1-1, with no clear D. Germline V gives CDR1 MNHEY, CDR2 SVGAGI. V shed 0 bases and J shed 11 bases, with 16 bases lying between them. The CDR3 runs to 14 residues. CDR3: CASSYSRPPSMAFF. In nucleotides, the CDR3 is TGTGCCAGCAGTTACTCGAGGCCGCCCTCGATGGCTTTCTTT.

The V gene is TRBV27, the J gene TRBJ2-5; 7 positions agree with TRBD2. V lost 8 bases to trimming and J lost 5 bases; unmatched junction nucleotides: 11. The CDR3 sequence is 14 residues long. Germline loops: CDR1 MNHEY, CDR2 SMNVEV (reference sequence). The CDR3 DNA reads as TGTGCCAGCGGACAAGGACTAGAGGTGGAGACCCAGTACTTC. Protein product: CASGQGLEVETQYF.

The chain uses TRBV4-1 and TRBJ2-5; tentative D call: TRBD2 (5 bases). V was clipped by 1 base and J by 4 bases, with 10 bases between them. Looked up from germline, CDR1 is MGHRA and CDR2 is YSYEKL. The CDR3 length is 14 residues. The CDR3 here is CASSQVDGVETQYF. CDR3 DNA: TGCGCCAGCAGCCAAGTGGACGGGGTAGAGACCCAGTACTTC.

J is TRBJ1-2 and V is TRBV27; 10 bases align to TRBD1. Germline lookup yields CDR1 MNHEY and CDR2 SMNVEV (reference sequence). V shed 0 bases, J shed 8 bases, and the junction held 3 bases outside the gene matches. This CDR3 is built from 14 residues. As DNA, the CDR3 is TGTGCCAGCAGTTTATCCCGGGACAGGGGAGGCTACACCTTC. This codes for CASSLSRDRGGYTF.